This T cell receptor beta chain was documented in a study of early T cells in non-severe SARS-CoV-2 infection. V was trimmed by 2 bases and J by 0 bases, leaving 10 bases between them. Germline CDR1 is SGHDN and CDR2 is FVKESK. The CDR3 totals 15 residues. This clonotype came up a few times. The library protocol tagged individual cDNA molecules with unique molecular identifiers. In TCRdb, the 5' RACE reads were re-called with MiXCR into one record per CDR3 protein. Of approximately 50,000 distinct CDR3 sequences detected, about 12% appear once; the ten largest clones hold 1.2% to 1.5%. Specimen: whole blood. The clonotype originates from an adult who was a healthcare worker with PCR-confirmed SARS-CoV-2 infection or an uninfected control (not recorded which). The rearrangement uses TRBV14 and TRBJ1-1; D unclear. CDR3 DNA: TGTGCCAGCAGCCAAACTGGGAACATGAACACTGAAGCTTTCTTT. Protein product: CASSQTGNMNTEAFF.